Sequencing of this T cell receptor (beta chain) was carried out in a study of blood T cells in healthy people across ages. This clonotype was found many times. From germline, CDR1 is LGHNA and CDR2 YSLEER. The CDR3 is 15 amino acids. J gave up 12 bases and V 0 bases, and 11 bases lay outside the gene matches. Through a sample-barcoded 5' primer and a J-beta primer mix, a second PCR was run for roughly 6 to 11 cycles. TCRdb re-called the 5' RACE reads with MiXCR, one entry per CDR3 protein. The sample lists more than 700,000 distinct CDR3 sequences; less than 60% were seen once. The specimen sequenced was blood. This chain links TRBV4-3 with TRBJ2-1; 7 bases are shared with TRBD2. The sequence derives from a man older than 75 in good health. This CDR3 reads CASSQDRLAGAVQFF. The CDR3, as DNA: TGCGCCAGCAGCCAAGATAGACTCGCGGGAGCGGTGCAGTTCTTC.